The 22 T cell receptor beta chains listed next were all sequenced from one sample in a study of early T cells in non-severe SARS-CoV-2 infection. Each CDR3 protein gets one entry after TCRdb re-called the 5' RACE reads with MiXCR. The table includes some 100,000 distinct CDR3 sequences, about 15% detected once. Sequencing was carried out using whole blood. These receptors all come from an adult who was a healthcare worker with PCR-confirmed SARS-CoV-2 infection or an uninfected control (not recorded which).

This clonotype was seen more than once but under ten times. The V call is TRBV10-2, the J call TRBJ2-3; unclear D gene. The CDR3 has 13 residues. V was trimmed by 9 bases and J by 2 bases, leaving 12 bases between them. Germline loops: CDR1 WSHSY, CDR2 SAAADI. CDR3 in DNA: TGCGCCAGTAGTACCGCCAACACAGATACGCAGTATTTT. Amino acid sequence: CASSTANTDTQYF.

This chain joins TRBV20-1 and TRBJ2-5, with D maybe TRBD2 (7 bases). CDR1 is DFQATT, CDR2 SNEGSKA, per germline (reference sequence). The CDR3 contains 11 residues. With 4 bases removed from V and 5 bases from J, the gap between germline ends came to 8 bases. CDR3 sequence reads: CSAKGGETQYF. DNA of the CDR3: TGCAGTGCTAAGGGGGGGGAGACCCAGTACTTC.

The chain joins TRBV29-1 to TRBJ1-1; D not certain. The length of the CDR3 is 13 residues. The V gene lost 0 bases and the J gene lost 7 bases, with 12 bases spanning the gap. CDR1 SQVTM and CDR2 ANQGSEA come from the germline V gene. The CDR3 bases are TGCAGCGTTGAAGATCCGATGATCGGTGAAGCTTTCTTT. This gives the protein CSVEDPMIGEAFF.

This clonotype came up many times. This chain links TRBV11-2 with TRBJ2-7; 9 nucleotides align to TRBD2. The CDR3 length is 16 residues. Germline CDR1 and CDR2: SGHAT and FQNNGV. Trimming at V came to 0 bases and at J to 5 bases, leaving 8 bases not matched to a gene. The CDR3 loop is CASSLEVAGESHEQYV. Written as DNA, the CDR3 is TGTGCCAGCAGCTTAGAAGTAGCGGGGGAATCCCACGAGCAGTACGTC.

J is TRBJ2-7 and V is TRBV7-4, with 10 bases aligning to TRBD1. The V segment lost 5 bases and the J segment 4 bases; nucleotides outside the gene matches: 11. The CDR3 totals 16 residues. Germline V gene lookup returns CDR1 SGHVT and CDR2 SQSDAQ. DNA of the CDR3: TGTGCCAGCAGCCATCCAGACAGGGGGCGAGATTACGAGCAGTACGTC. As protein: CASSHPDRGRDYEQYV.

This clonotype was found a few times. The chain links TRBV6-1 to TRBJ1-6; D unclear. Germline V gene sequence: CDR1 MNHNS, CDR2 SASEGT. Trimming removed 7 bases from V and 5 bases from J, with 9 bases in between. This CDR3 comprises 13 residues. CDR3 sequence reads: CASNKRDNSPLHF. CDR3 nucleotide sequence: TGTGCCAGCAATAAGAGGGATAATTCACCCCTCCACTTT.

This chain uses TRBV11-3 with TRBJ2-1, with 12 bases fitting TRBD2. V shed 5 bases, J shed 3 bases, and the junction held 8 bases outside the gene matches. Germline CDR1 SGHNT, CDR2 YENEEA. There are 17 residues in the CDR3. DNA of the CDR3: TGTGCCAGCAGCCCTTCCGGGACTAGCGGGTTCTACAATGAGCAGTTCTTC. This gives the protein CASSPSGTSGFYNEQFF.

This clonotype occurred many times. The rearrangement joins TRBV6-7 to TRBJ1-1; 7 bases line up with TRBD1. TRBV6-7 is noted as an ORF with a role that remains uncertain. The CDR3 covers 17 residues. V was clipped by 2 bases and J by 9 bases; unmatched bases: 18. This CDR3 reads CASSYATPGRGDSQAFF. The CDR3 DNA reads TGTGCCAGCAGTTACGCCACACCAGGCCGAGGGGACAGTCAAGCTTTCTTT.

The chain combines TRBV12-3 or TRBV12-4 with TRBJ1-2; D gene uncertain. Trimming shortened V by 7 bases and J by 8 bases, and 11 bases separated the two germline ends. This CDR3 spans 11 amino acids. CDR3 sequence: CASTLGSGYTF. The CDR3 bases are TGTGCCAGCACCCTCGGGAGCGGCTACACCTTC.

This clonotype came up many times. This chain connects TRBV20-1 to TRBJ2-2, with D possibly TRBD1 on 6 matching bases. V lost 0 bases and J 4 bases, leaving 15 bases between the germline ends. The CDR3 sequence is 16 residues long. The germline gives CDR1 DFQATT, CDR2 SNEGSKA (reference sequence). The CDR3 nucleotides are TGCAGTGCTAGAGATCAAGGGGGAATAGGCACCGGGGAGCTGTTTTTT. Its translation: CSARDQGGIGTGELFF.

This clonotype came up a few times. V usage is TRBV29-1 and J usage is TRBJ2-5, with D perhaps TRBD1 (7 bases). CDR3 size: 16 residues. Germline loops: CDR1 SQVTM, CDR2 ANQGSEA. The V end lost 6 bases, the J end lost 2 bases, and 22 bases lay between the germline ends. CDR3 nucleotide sequence: TGCAGCGTCCAGAGGGGGCGGCGGGGATTACAAGAGACCCAGTACTTC. Translating gives CSVQRGRRGLQETQYF.

This clonotype was counted between two and nine times. This CDR3 reads CASSLEPDRVRYGYTF. The CDR3, as DNA: TGCGCCAGCAGCTTGGAACCCGACAGGGTCCGGTATGGCTACACCTTC. The chain recombines TRBV5-1 with TRBJ1-2, with 7 bases aligning to TRBD1. The CDR3 is 16 residues long. Germline V gene sequence: CDR1 SGHRS, CDR2 YFSETQ. V lost 0 bases, J lost 5 bases, and 10 bases stayed unmatched.

This clonotype occurred many times. The chain uses TRBV3-1 and TRBJ2-2; the match to TRBD1 covers 7 bases. Germline-derived CDR1 and CDR2 are LGHDT and YNNKEL (reference sequence). The J segment lost 2 bases and the V segment lost 4 bases, leaving 4 bases of the junction unmatched. The CDR3 extends over 15 amino acids. As DNA, the CDR3 is TGTGCCAGCAGCCTGAGGACAGGTAACACCGGGGAGCTGTTTTTT. As protein: CASSLRTGNTGELFF.

The J gene is TRBJ2-7, the V gene TRBV5-6; possibly TRBD2 for D (5 bases). The CDR3 is made up of 13 amino acids. The V gene lost 0 bases and the J gene lost 4 bases, with 8 bases spanning the gap. Per germline, CDR1 SGHDT and CDR2 YYEEEE. The CDR3 bases are TGTGCCAGCAGCTTGGGAGGGTATTACGAGCAGTACGTC. It yields the protein CASSLGGYYEQYV.

In its sample, this clonotype was seen a few times. The chain uses TRBV20-1 and TRBJ1-2; D is ambiguous. V was cut by 8 bases and J by 3 bases, with 13 bases left in between. This CDR3 contains 12 residues. Looked up from germline, CDR1 is DFQATT and CDR2 is SNEGSKA (reference sequence). The CDR3 DNA sequence: TGCAGTCCCAGAACGGCGGACTATGGCTACACCTTC. Translated: CSPRTADYGYTF.

The V and J genes are TRBV7-3 and TRBJ2-1; 7 bases agree with TRBD2. The CDR3 spans 15 residues. Germline V CDR1 and CDR2: SGHTA, FQGTGA. Trimming at V came to 0 bases and at J to 8 bases, leaving 7 bases not matched to a gene. CDR3 DNA sequence: TGTGCCAGCAGCTTAACACCGGGGGGTCGGGATGAGCAGTTCTTC. It yields the protein CASSLTPGGRDEQFF.

This clonotype has more than one count but fewer than ten. The V call is TRBV6-6, the J call TRBJ1-1; TRBD1 is a possible D gene (6 bases). The CDR3 loop spans 17 amino acids. Germline V CDR1 and CDR2: MNHNY, SVGAGI (reference sequence). The V end was cut by 0 bases, the J end by 5 bases, with 19 bases between. The CDR3 is CASSYSLSGARRTEAFF. The CDR3 DNA follows: TGTGCCAGCAGTTACTCTCTTTCGGGGGCGCGGAGAACTGAAGCTTTCTTT.

This clonotype was seen more than once but under ten times. V usage is TRBV18 and J usage is TRBJ1-2; possible D gene TRBD1, 6 bases. The V gene lost 4 bases and the J gene lost 4 bases, with 22 bases spanning the gap. CDR1 is KGHSH and CDR2 is LQKENI in the germline V gene. CDR3 length: 17 residues. CDR3 nucleotides: TGTGCCAGCTCACAAACTACCGGGACATCGCCGGCCTATGGCTACACCTTC. This codes for CASSQTTGTSPAYGYTF.

The chain couples TRBV20-1 to TRBJ2-3; no clear D. The CDR3 is 14 residues long. The germline V and J ends were trimmed by 1 base and 3 bases, with 11 bases remaining between them. Germline CDR1 is DFQATT and CDR2 is SNEGSKA (reference sequence). The DNA for the CDR3 is TGCAGTGCTAGAGGTGGCGGTCGGACAGATACGCAGTATTTT. This translates into CSARGGGRTDTQYF.

The chain recombines TRBV10-3 with TRBJ2-1; 12 bases are shared with TRBD2. CDR1 and CDR2 from the germline V gene are ENHRY and SYGVKD. This CDR3 has 14 amino acids. Trimming cost V 7 bases and J 10 bases; bases outside gene matches: 8. The CDR3, as DNA: TGTGCCATCAATCCTAGCGGGGGGGCTGGAGAGCAGTTCTTC. Its protein product is CAINPSGGAGEQFF.

This clonotype was seen repeatedly, ten times or more. The chain joins TRBV28 to TRBJ2-2; 7 positions agree with TRBD2. The CDR3 loop spans 16 amino acids. Germline lookup yields CDR1 MDHEN and CDR2 SYDVKM. The V gene end was trimmed by 5 bases and the J gene end by 2 bases; junction bases not matched to a gene: 8. CDR3 sequence: CASSGWGTINTGELFF. The CDR3 nucleotides read TGTGCCAGCAGTGGGTGGGGGACTATTAACACCGGGGAGCTGTTTTTT.

V is TRBV20-1 and J is TRBJ2-2; perhaps TRBD2 as D (5 bases). CDR3 size: 12 residues. Germline V gene sequence: CDR1 DFQATT, CDR2 SNEGSKA (reference sequence). Trimming cost V 0 bases and J 10 bases, with 9 bases left between them. This chain's CDR3 is CSARDGLLELFF. The CDR3 DNA reads TGCAGTGCTAGAGATGGACTTTTGGAGCTGTTTTTT.